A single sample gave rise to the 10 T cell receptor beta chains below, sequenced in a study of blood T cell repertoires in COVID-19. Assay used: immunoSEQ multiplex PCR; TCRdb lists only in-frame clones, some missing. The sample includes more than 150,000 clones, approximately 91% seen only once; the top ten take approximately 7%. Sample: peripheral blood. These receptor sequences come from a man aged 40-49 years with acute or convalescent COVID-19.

Here the CDR3 reads CAISESVPGLNTEAFF. In nucleotides, the CDR3 is TGTGCCATCAGTGAGTCGGTACCAGGGCTTAACACTGAAGCTTTCTTT. The gene calls are TRBV10-3 and TRBJ1-1, with D perhaps matching TRBD1 (5 bases). V dropped 0 bases and J dropped 2 bases, with 13 bases sitting between them. This CDR3 spans 16 amino acids. CDR1 and CDR2 (germline): ENHRY, SYGVKD.

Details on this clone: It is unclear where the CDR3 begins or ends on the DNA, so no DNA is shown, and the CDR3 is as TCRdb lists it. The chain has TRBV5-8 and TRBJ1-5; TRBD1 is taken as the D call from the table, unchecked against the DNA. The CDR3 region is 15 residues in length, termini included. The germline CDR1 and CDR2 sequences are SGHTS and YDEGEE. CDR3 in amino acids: CASSFGPGLGQPQHF.

The CDR3 loop is CASSIGDSGTQYF. The CDR3 bases are TGTGCCAGTAGTATCGGCGACAGTGGTACGCAGTATTTT. V is TRBV19 and J is TRBJ2-3; a weak D match, TRBD1 (5 bases). Trimming pared 3 bases from V and 8 bases from J, leaving 12 bases between. Germline lookup yields CDR1 LNHDA and CDR2 SQIVND (reference sequence). This CDR3 is 13 amino acids long.

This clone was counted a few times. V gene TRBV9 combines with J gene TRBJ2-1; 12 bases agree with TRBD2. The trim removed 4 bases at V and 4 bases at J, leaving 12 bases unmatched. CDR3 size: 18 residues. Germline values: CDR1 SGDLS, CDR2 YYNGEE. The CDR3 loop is CASSHTASGGAGYNEQFF. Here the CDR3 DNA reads TGTGCCAGCAGCCATACCGCTAGCGGGGGGGCGGGTTACAATGAGCAGTTCTTC.

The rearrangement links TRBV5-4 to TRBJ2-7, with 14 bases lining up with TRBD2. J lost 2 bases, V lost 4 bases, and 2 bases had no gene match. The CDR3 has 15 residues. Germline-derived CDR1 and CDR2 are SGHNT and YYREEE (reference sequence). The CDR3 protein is CASSLTSGGAYEQYF. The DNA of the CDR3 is TGTGCCAGCAGCCTGACTAGCGGGGGGGCCTACGAGCAGTACTTC.

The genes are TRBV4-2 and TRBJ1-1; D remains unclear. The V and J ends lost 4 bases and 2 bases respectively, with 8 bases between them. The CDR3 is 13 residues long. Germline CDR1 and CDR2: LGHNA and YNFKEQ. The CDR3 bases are TGTGCCAGCAGCCGCGCCCAAAACACTGAAGCTTTCTTT. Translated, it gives CASSRAQNTEAFF.

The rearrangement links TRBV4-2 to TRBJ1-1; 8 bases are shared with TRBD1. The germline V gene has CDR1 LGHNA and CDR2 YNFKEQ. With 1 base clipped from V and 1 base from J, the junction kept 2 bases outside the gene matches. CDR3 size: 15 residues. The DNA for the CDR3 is TGTGCCAGCAGCCAAGTGGGGACAGGGAACACTGAAGCTTTCTTT. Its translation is CASSQVGTGNTEAFF.

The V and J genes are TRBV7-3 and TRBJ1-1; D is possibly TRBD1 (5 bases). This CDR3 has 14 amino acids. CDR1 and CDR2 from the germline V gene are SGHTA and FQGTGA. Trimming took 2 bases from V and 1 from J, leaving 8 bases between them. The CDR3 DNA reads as TGTGCCAGCAGCTTAGCGGGGGGGAACACTGAAGCTTTCTTT. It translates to CASSLAGGNTEAFF.

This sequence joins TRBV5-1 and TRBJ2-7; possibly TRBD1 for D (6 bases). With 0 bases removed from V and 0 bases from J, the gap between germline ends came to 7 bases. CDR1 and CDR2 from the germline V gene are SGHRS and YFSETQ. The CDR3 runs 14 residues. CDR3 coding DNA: TGCGCCAGCAGCTTGGGAGGGGGCTCCTACGAGCAGTACTTC. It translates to CASSLGGGSYEQYF.

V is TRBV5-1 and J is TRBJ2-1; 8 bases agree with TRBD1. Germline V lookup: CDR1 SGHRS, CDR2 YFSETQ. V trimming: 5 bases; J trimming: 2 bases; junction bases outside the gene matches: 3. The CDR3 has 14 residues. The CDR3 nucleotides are TGCGCCAGCAGGCCAGGGGGCCCCTACAATGAGCAGTTCTTC. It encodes CASRPGGPYNEQFF.